A single TCR beta chain is shown here with its context. Participant age was roughly 18 to 90 years, and participants resided in about two dozen US areas. This specimen comes from a study of blood T cell repertoires in COVID-19. Study-level information: Samples representing acute and convalescent COVID-19 were sourced from the United States, Italy and Spain.

Trimming at V came to 5 bases and at J to 2 bases, leaving 12 bases not matched to a gene. Germline V gene lookup returns CDR1 LNHDA and CDR2 SQIVND (reference sequence). This CDR3 spans 18 amino acids. Sequencing used immunoSEQ multiplex PCR; TCRdb keeps in-frame clones, though not all of them. Of a few hundred thousand clones detected, roughly 86% appear once; the ten largest clones hold 10%. The gene calls are TRBV19 and TRBJ2-3, with TRBD2 matching 11 bases. The sequence was obtained from a young man with acute COVID-19. The specimen was PBMCs or T cells enriched from blood (not recorded which). The CDR3 here is CASSSRTLAGGPTDTQYF. CDR3 nucleotide sequence: TGTGCCAGTAGTTCCCGGACCCTAGCGGGAGGCCCCACAGATACGCAGTATTTT.